These T cell receptor beta chains were read from a single sample in a study of siplizumab effects on memory and regulatory T cells. Assay used: immunoSEQ multiplex PCR; TCRdb lists only in-frame clones, some missing. The sample lists over 100,000 clones, about 92% occurring once. Material for sequencing was Tregs sorted from blood. These receptors were collected from a human donor in good health. Each CDR3 is given with its conserved first and last residue. A D gene is named only where the DNA matches it firmly. Rows may omit the clone size; those that give it use once, few, many or a size class.

D gene	J gene	V gene	clone size	CDR3 DNA	CDR3 protein
TRBD2	TRBJ2-5	TRBV7-2	NA	TGTGCCAGCAGCGACACGGGGGGGGAGACCCAGTACTTC	CASSDTGGETQYF
TRBD1	TRBJ1-2	TRBV19	NA	TGTGCCAGTAGTTTCATCTCGACAGGGTCAAACTATGGCTACACCTTC	CASSFISTGSNYGYTF
TRBD2	TRBJ2-5	TRBV5-1	once	TGCGCCAGCAGCCGAGGACTAGTTGAGGGTCAAGAGCCCCAGTACTTC	CASSRGLVEGQEPQYF
NA	TRBJ2-3	TRBV5-1	NA	TGCGCCAGCAGCTTGACCACAGGGAGCGGCACAGATACGCAGTATTTT	CASSLTTGSGTDTQYF
NA	TRBJ2-5	TRBV5-4	NA	TGTGCCAGCAGCTTGGGACCTCCCAGGGGGGCCCAGTACTTC	CASSLGPPRGAQYF
NA	TRBJ2-1	TRBV6-6	NA	TGTGCCAGCAGTTACAGGTACAATGAGCAGTTCTTC	CASSYRYNEQFF
NA	TRBJ2-5	TRBV6-1	NA	TGTGCCAGCAGTGATTTCAGAGAGACCCAGTACTTC	CASSDFRETQYF
TRBD1	TRBJ1-1	TRBV27	NA	TGTGCCAGCAGTGGGTATACAGGGGGCACTGAAGCTTTCTTT	CASSGYTGGTEAFF
NA	TRBJ2-3	TRBV21-1	NA	TGTGCCAGCAGCAAAGGGACAGAATCCACAGATACGCAGTATTTT	CASSKGTESTDTQYF
NA	TRBJ2-3	TRBV4-2	NA	TGTGCCAGCAGCTCCCAAACGGGGGGCACAGATACGCAGTATTTT	CASSSQTGGTDTQYF
NA	TRBJ1-1	TRBV29-1	NA	TGCAGCGTTGAAATATCTTGGGGAGCTTTCTTT	CSVEISWGAFF
NA	TRBJ2-5	TRBV21-1	NA	TGTGCCAGCAGCAAAGAGGAGCGGGGGGTCCGCGAGACCCAGTACTTC	CASSKEERGVRETQYF
NA	TRBJ1-2	TRBV6-6	NA	TGTGCCAGCAGTTTGGACGTAACCTATGGCTACACCTTC	CASSLDVTYGYTF
NA	TRBJ1-1	TRBV6-4	NA	TGTGCCAGCAGCAAGGAGGAGGGGAACACTGAAGCTTTCTTT	CASSKEEGNTEAFF
NA	TRBJ1-2	TRBV23-1	NA	TGCGCCAGCAGTCAAAGAAGTCACACTTCAGCTAACTATGGCTACACCTTC	CASSQRSHTSANYGYTF
NA	TRBJ2-6	TRBV14	NA	TGTGCCAGCAGCCTAAACCCTGGGGCCAACGTCCTGACTTTC	CASSLNPGANVLTF
TRBD1	TRBJ1-2	TRBV4-2	NA	TGTGCCAGCAGCCAAGGACAGGGAAGTTCTCCTAACTATGGCTACACCTTC	CASSQGQGSSPNYGYTF
NA	TRBJ2-2	TRBV10-3	NA	TGTGCCATCAGTGAGTCGAATCGGGTCTCCGGGGAGCTGTTTTTT	CAISESNRVSGELFF
NA	TRBJ2-5	TRBV27	NA	TGTGCCAGCAGCCTTACAGGATTCGGGACCCAGTACTTC	CASSLTGFGTQYF
NA	TRBJ1-1	TRBV11-2	NA	TGTGCCAGCAGCTCTCCGCCCCGGCAAAAAACTGAAGCTTTCTTT	CASSSPPRQKTEAFF
NA	TRBJ1-5	TRBV29-1	NA	TGCAGCGTTAAAGATAGCAATCAGCCCCAGCATTTT	CSVKDSNQPQHF
NA	TRBJ1-5	TRBV10-3	NA	TGTGCCACCAGGAGCGGGGAAGCGGCTAGCAATCAGCCCCAGCATTTT	CATRSGEAASNQPQHF
TRBD2	TRBJ2-3	TRBV2	NA	TGTGCCAGCAGGACCGGGACTAGAGGCGGCGCGCAGTATTTT	CASRTGTRGGAQYF
TRBD2	TRBJ2-1	TRBV5-4	NA	TGTGCCAGCAGCTTTCCCCTAGCGGGAGCCGGGGATGAGCAGTTCTTC	CASSFPLAGAGDEQFF
TRBD1	TRBJ1-6	TRBV2	once	TGTGCCAGCAGGGAGACAGGGGGCTCCTATAATTCACCCCTCCACTTT	CASRETGGSYNSPLHF
TRBD2	TRBJ2-1	TRBV7-9	NA	TGTGCCAGCAGCTTACGACTAGCGAGCTCCTACAATGAGCAGTTCTTC	CASSLRLASSYNEQFF
TRBD1	TRBJ1-4	TRBV5-1	NA	TGCGCCAGCAGCTTTCAGGGGGCTGGTGAAAAACTGTTTTTT	CASSFQGAGEKLFF
TRBD1	TRBJ2-7	TRBV5-1	NA	TGCGCCAGCAGCCCTCGTGCCGGGACAGGGTCCTACGAGCAGTACTTC	CASSPRAGTGSYEQYF